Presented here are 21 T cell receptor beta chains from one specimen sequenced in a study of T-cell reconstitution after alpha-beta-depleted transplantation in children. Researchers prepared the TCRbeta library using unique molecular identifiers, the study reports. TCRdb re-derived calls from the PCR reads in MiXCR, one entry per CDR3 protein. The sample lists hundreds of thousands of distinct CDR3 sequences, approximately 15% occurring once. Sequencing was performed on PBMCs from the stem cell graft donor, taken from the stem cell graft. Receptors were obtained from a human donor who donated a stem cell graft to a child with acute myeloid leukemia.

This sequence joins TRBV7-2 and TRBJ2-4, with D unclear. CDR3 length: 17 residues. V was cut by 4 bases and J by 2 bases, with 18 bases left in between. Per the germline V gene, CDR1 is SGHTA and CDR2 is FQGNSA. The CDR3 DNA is TGTGCCAGCAGCTCTAGTAGCCCTCTAGGGCCCAAAAACATTCAGTACTTC. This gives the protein CASSSSSPLGPKNIQYF.

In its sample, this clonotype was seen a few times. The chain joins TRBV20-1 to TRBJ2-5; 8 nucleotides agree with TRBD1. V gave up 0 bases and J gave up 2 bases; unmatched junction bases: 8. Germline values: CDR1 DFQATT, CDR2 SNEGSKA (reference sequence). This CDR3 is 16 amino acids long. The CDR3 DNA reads TGCAGTGCTAGAGATTACAGGGGGGTACCGCAAGAGACCCAGTACTTC. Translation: CSARDYRGVPQETQYF.

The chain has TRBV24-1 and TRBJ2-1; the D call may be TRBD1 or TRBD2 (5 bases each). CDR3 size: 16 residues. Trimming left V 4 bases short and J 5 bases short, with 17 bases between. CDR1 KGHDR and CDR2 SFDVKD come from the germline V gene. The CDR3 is CATSESGRAVNNEQFF. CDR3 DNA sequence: TGTGCCACCAGTGAATCGGGGCGGGCGGTTAACAATGAGCAGTTCTTC.

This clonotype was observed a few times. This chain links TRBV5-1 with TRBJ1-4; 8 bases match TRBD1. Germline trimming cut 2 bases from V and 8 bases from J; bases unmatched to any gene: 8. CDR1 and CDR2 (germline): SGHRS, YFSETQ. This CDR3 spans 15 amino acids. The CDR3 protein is CASSFDRGSQEKLFF. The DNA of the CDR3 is TGCGCCAGCAGCTTCGACAGGGGTTCACAAGAAAAACTGTTTTTT.

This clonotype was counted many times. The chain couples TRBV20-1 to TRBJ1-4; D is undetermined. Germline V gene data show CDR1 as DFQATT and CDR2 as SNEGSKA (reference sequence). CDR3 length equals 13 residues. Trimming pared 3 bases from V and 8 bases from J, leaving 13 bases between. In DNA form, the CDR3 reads TGCAGTGCTAGTGCCCCCGCGAGCGAAAAACTGTTTTTT. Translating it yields CSASAPASEKLFF.

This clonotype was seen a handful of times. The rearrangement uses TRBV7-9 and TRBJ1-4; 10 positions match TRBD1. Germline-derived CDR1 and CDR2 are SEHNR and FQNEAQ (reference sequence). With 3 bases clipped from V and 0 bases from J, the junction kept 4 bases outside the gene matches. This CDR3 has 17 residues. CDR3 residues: CASSFDRGPTTNEKLFF. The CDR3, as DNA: TGTGCCAGCAGCTTCGACAGGGGGCCAACAACTAATGAAAAACTGTTTTTT.

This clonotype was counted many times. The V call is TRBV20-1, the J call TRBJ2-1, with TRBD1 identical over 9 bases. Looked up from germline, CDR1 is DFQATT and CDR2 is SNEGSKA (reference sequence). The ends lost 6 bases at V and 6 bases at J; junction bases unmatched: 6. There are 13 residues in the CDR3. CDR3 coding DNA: TGCAGTGCCGGGACAGGGAAGATCAATGAGCAGTTCTTC. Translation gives CSAGTGKINEQFF.

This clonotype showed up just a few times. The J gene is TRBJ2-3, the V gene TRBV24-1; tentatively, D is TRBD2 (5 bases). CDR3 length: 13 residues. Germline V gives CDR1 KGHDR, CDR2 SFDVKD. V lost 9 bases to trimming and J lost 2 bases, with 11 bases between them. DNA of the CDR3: TGTGCCACCGGCGAAGCGGACACAGATACGCAGTATTTT. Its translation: CATGEADTDTQYF.

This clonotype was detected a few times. In DNA form, the CDR3 reads TGTGCCATCAGTGGGACTAGCGGGGGGGCAAGCGAGCAGTTCTTC. Amino acids: CAISGTSGGASEQFF. The V and J genes are TRBV10-3 and TRBJ2-1; TRBD2 matches 15 bases. The V segment lost 4 bases and the J segment 10 bases; nucleotides outside the gene matches: 5. This CDR3 comprises 15 residues. CDR1 and CDR2 from the germline V gene are ENHRY and SYGVKD.

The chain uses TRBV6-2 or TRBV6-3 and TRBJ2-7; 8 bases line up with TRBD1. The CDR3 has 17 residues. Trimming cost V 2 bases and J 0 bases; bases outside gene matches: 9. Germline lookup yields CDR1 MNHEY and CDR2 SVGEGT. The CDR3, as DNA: TGTGCCAGCAGTTACCACCCGACAGGGGTTAACTCCTACGAGCAGTACTTC. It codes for CASSYHPTGVNSYEQYF.

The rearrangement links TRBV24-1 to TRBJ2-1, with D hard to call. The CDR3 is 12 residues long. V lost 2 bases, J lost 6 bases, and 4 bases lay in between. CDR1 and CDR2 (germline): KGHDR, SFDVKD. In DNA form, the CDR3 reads TGTGCCACCAGTGATTCAGGCAATGAGCAGTTCTTC. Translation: CATSDSGNEQFF.

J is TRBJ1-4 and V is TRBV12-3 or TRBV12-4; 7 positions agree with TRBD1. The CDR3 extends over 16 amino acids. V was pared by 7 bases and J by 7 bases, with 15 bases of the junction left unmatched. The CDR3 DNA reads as TGTGCCAGCACCATAGTCCGCCTGGGGGACAGTGAAAAACTGTTTTTT. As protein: CASTIVRLGDSEKLFF.

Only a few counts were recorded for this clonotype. The CDR3 loop is CASIPSPGGGGGKNIQYF. CDR3 coding DNA: TGTGCCAGCATCCCTTCCCCCGGGGGTGGGGGCGGAAAAAACATTCAGTACTTC. This chain uses TRBV7-2 with TRBJ2-4; D may correspond to TRBD1 or TRBD2 (6 bases each). Trimming shortened V by 7 bases and J by 4 bases, and 26 bases separated the two germline ends. CDR1 SGHTA and CDR2 FQGNSA come from the germline V gene. This CDR3 comprises 18 residues.

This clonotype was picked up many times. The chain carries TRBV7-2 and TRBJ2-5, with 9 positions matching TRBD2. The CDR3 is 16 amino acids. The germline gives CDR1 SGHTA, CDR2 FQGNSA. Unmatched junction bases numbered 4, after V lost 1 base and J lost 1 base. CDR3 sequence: CASSLGLAGFQETQYF. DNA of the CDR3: TGTGCCAGCAGCTTAGGGCTAGCGGGGTTCCAAGAGACCCAGTACTTC.

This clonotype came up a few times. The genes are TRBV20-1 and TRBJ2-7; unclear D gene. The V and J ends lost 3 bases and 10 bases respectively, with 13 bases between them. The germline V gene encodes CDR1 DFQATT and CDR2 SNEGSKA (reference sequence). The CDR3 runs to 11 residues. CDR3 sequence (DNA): TGCAGTGCTAGTTCGGTCTCGTTACAGTACGTC. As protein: CSASSVSLQYV.

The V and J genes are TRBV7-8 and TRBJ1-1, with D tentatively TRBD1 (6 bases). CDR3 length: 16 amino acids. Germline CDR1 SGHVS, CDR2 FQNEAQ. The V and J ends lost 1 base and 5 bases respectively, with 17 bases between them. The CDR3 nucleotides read TGTGCCAGCAGCTTAGGGGCTACTAGAGGGGGTACTGAAGCTTTCTTT. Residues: CASSLGATRGGTEAFF.

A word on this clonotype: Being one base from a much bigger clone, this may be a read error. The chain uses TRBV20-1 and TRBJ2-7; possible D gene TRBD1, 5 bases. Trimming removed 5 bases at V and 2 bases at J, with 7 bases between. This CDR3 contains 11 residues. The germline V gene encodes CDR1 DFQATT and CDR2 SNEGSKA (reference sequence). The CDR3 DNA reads TGCAGTGCTTGCAGGGCCTACGAGCAGTACTTC. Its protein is CSACRAYEQYF.

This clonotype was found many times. DNA of the CDR3: TGTGCCACCAGACAAACCCAGGGGAATAGCAATCAGCCCCAGCATTTT. Translated, it gives CATRQTQGNSNQPQHF. This rearrangement joins TRBV15 to TRBJ1-5; tentative D call: TRBD1 (6 bases). The ends were cut back, 6 bases at V and 0 bases at J, with 15 bases in the middle. Germline V gene sequence: CDR1 LNHNV, CDR2 YYDKDF (reference sequence). The CDR3 runs to 16 residues.

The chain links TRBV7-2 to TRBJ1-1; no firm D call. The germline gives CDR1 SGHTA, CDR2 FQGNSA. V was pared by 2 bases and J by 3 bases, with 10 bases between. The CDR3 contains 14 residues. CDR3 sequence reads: CASSLLRGDTEAFF. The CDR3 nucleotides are TGTGCCAGCAGCTTATTAAGAGGCGACACTGAAGCTTTCTTT.

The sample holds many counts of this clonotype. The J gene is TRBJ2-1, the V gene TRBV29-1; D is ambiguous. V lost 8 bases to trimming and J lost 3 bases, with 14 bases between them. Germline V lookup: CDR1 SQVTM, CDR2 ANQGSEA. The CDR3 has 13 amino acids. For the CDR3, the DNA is TGCAGCCCATGGGGAACAGACTACAATGAGCAGTTCTTC. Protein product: CSPWGTDYNEQFF.

CDR3 in DNA: TGCGCCACCCTAGACAGGGGGAGCGGCACAGATACGCAGTATTTT. Translation: CATLDRGSGTDTQYF. The chain combines TRBV10-2 with TRBJ2-3; the match to TRBD1 covers 9 bases. V was clipped by 10 bases and J by 1 base; unmatched bases: 9. Germline V lookup: CDR1 WSHSY, CDR2 SAAADI. The CDR3 contains 15 residues.